A single T cell receptor (beta chain) is shown here with its context. Its specific antigen is unknown. No base quality information exists; no much larger clone differs at one position. The time point label on this specimen signifies: cells obtained before transplantation from donor or recipient. CD3+CD4+ and CD3+CD8+ populations were FACS-sorted from unstimulated pre-transplant donor and recipient cells taken from spleen or lymph nodes. From V the trimming removes 5 bases and from J it removes 5 bases, while the gene matches leave 8 bases of the junction unaccounted for. As encoded in the germline V gene (reference sequence), CDR1 is SEHNR while CDR2 is FQNEAQ. Inclusive of the bounding cysteine and phenylalanine, the CDR3 is 15 residues long. Of all the DNA, just the CDR3 is kept, 45 bases in frame from base 1. This sample is part of a study of graft-versus-host responses after intestinal transplantation (dated by TCRdb to the early 2020s). For context, the study as a whole: Recipients received multivisceral, liver-intestinal, or isolated intestinal transplants. Every recipient was given anti-thymocyte globulin induction, then maintenance tacrolimus and steroids for about three years. A cohort of 20 to 25 intestinal transplant recipients, including one retransplant, was enrolled, and 3 patients lacking pretransplant specimens were excluded. Bulk TCR-beta CDR3 sequencing was used to track graft-versus-host and host-versus-graft alloreactive T cell clones in the graft, circulation and bone marrow after intestinal transplantation. Rather than going through the commercial service, samples from a few later patients were sequenced in-house on an Illumina MiSeq and processed with MiXCR. To identify alloreactive clones, pre-transplant mixed lymphocyte reaction products were sequenced and compared with unstimulated pre-transplant donor and recipient T cells. Donor T cell macrochimerism was defined as a peak of at least 4% donor T cells among recipient peripheral blood mononuclear cells.

Overall study outcomes, separate from this receptor: The relatively low number and heterogeneity of intestinal transplant patients limited the conclusions. GvH clones were detected in recipient bone marrow, and some appeared earlier in ileal mucosa or blood, consistent with an intestinal mucosal origin. In the allografts of patients with donor T cell macrochimerism, GvH to HvG T cell clonal ratios were high. Early after transplant, peak levels of circulating GvH clones were found to be associated with declines in HvG clones.

To prepare the library, the immunoSEQ multiplex PCR assay was applied. In most patients, genomic DNA was isolated using the Qiagen DNeasy Blood and Tissue Kit and sent frozen to Adaptive Biotechnologies for TCR sequencing. For most patients, high-throughput TCR-beta CDR3 sequencing of genomic DNA was performed by Adaptive Biotechnologies. On the authors' methods: TCR sequencing data for approximately 17 patients were retrieved from Adaptive's ImmunoSEQ software; a few other patients were processed with MiXCR and VDJtools. CD4 versus CD8 sorting errors were corrected by removing sequences found in both subsets at a frequency ratio below 5:1. Because the origin of CDR3 nucleotide sequences shared between donor and recipient could not be assigned, those sequences were removed. To be classed as alloreactive, a clone needed at least 2-fold expansion over unstimulated cells and a minimum CFSE-low frequency of 0.002% (template counts) or 0.001% (read counts). A clone was considered mappable if detected in the sequenced pre-transplant spleen, lymph node, or MLR CFSE-low populations of the donor or recipient. The cumulative frequency of alloreactive clones was calculated as a percentage of all sequences, weighted by copy number. TCRdb provides this immuneACCESS table in a form limited to in-frame rearrangements. Some clones are lacking; in checked studies, under half of them reflect an unresolved V gene, and why the rest are absent is not known. Clone size and V and J calls were adopted from that table, with D and trimming inferred from the DNA. A total of approximately 85,000 clones appear in this sample, 91% of them only once. The ten largest make up about 8% of the sample.

This receptor was obtained from a human donor who was the organ donor for an intestinal transplant. The starting material was unstimulated CD8+ T cells sorted from spleen or lymph node cells, obtained before transplant. The sequence joins TRBV7-9 to TRBJ1-4, with TRBD1 identical over 7 junction bases. The DNA sequence reads TGTGCCAGCAGCCAACACAGGGGACTAAATGAAAAACTGTTTTTT. Its amino acids are CASSQHRGLNEKLFF.